This T cell receptor (beta chain) was observed in a study of T cells in localized non-small cell lung cancer. Study-wide points: Density of T cells in blood, when higher, went with longer overall survival. Uninvolved adjacent lung showed higher T cell clonality than tumor. When the top 100 tumor clones were examined, a median approximately 62 of them also appeared in the adjacent lung, which was paired and uninvolved.

The method was immunoSEQ multiplex PCR; TCRdb's version includes in-frame clones alone and lacks a portion of them. The sample includes roughly 35,000 clones, approximately 90% of them seen just once. A word on this clone: As yet, its antigen is unknown.

The germline gives CDR1 SGHTA, CDR2 FQGNSA. The junction had 6 bases not matched to a gene; V was cut back by 0 bases and J by 4 bases. The length of the CDR3 is 17 residues. This receptor was identified in a female donor of 60 years or more with stage II lung adenocarcinoma. Sequences were derived from peripheral blood mononuclear cells, sampled before any cancer treatment. The chain employs TRBV7-2 and TRBJ2-2; 9 bases map to TRBD2. CDR3 sequence: CASSLARLADGTGELFF. The CDR3, as DNA: TGTGCCAGCAGCTTAGCGCGACTAGCGGACGGCACCGGGGAGCTGTTTTTT.